One sample yielded the 10 T cell receptor beta chains listed below, sequenced in a study of blood T cell repertoires in COVID-19. Measured with immunoSEQ multiplex PCR; TCRdb has only the in-frame clones, and not every one. The table shows approximately 100,000 clones, with roughly 90% occurring only once. The sample taken for sequencing was peripheral blood. The origin of the receptors is a man in his 70s with acute or convalescent COVID-19.

The rearrangement uses TRBV18 and TRBJ2-5; 10 bases align to TRBD2. After removal of 6 bases from V and 3 bases from J, the junction contained 10 bases not matched to a gene. The CDR3 runs to 16 residues. CDR1 is KGHSH and CDR2 is LQKENI in the germline V gene. The CDR3 region is CASSPRTSGFKETQYF. CDR3 coding DNA: TGTGCCAGCTCTCCCCGGACTAGCGGATTCAAAGAGACCCAGTACTTC.

The V call is TRBV5-1, the J call TRBJ2-1; possible D gene TRBD2, 6 bases. CDR1 is SGHRS, CDR2 YFSETQ, per germline. V gave up 4 bases and J gave up 0 bases, with 14 bases separating them. This CDR3 has 16 amino acids. CDR3 residues: CASSLTSFNSYNEQFF. CDR3 in DNA: TGCGCCAGCAGCCTGACTAGTTTCAACTCCTACAATGAGCAGTTCTTC.

The V gene is TRBV11-3, the J gene TRBJ1-4; D is undetermined. CDR3 length: 16 amino acids. The germline CDR1 and CDR2 sequences are SGHNT and YENEEA. The V gene lost 3 bases and the J gene lost 9 bases, with 20 bases spanning the gap. The CDR3 nucleotides read TGTGCCAGCAGCTTTACGGACGGCGCATCCGGGAAAAAACTGTTTTTT. Translated, it gives CASSFTDGASGKKLFF.

V and J are TRBV5-4 and TRBJ1-6, with D unresolved. CDR1 SGHNT and CDR2 YYREEE come from the germline V gene (reference sequence). The CDR3 is 18 amino acids. Trimming stripped 0 bases from V and 0 bases from J, with 13 bases between. The chain's CDR3 is CASSLGWEVSSYNSPLHF. The CDR3 region has the DNA TGTGCCAGCAGCTTGGGTTGGGAGGTCAGCTCCTATAATTCACCCCTCCACTTT.

The chain couples TRBV30 to TRBJ1-5; D perhaps matches TRBD1 (5 bases). V was cut by 5 bases and J by 4 bases, with 15 bases left in between. The CDR3 consists of 14 residues. Germline CDR1 and CDR2: GTSNPN and SVGIG (reference sequence). The CDR3 protein is CAWVPQGRNQPQHF. As DNA, the CDR3 is TGTGCCTGGGTTCCCCAGGGTCGGAATCAGCCCCAGCATTTT.

The chain carries TRBV12-5 and TRBJ1-2; 8 positions agree with TRBD1. Trimming cost V 5 bases and J 4 bases; bases outside gene matches: 3. CDR3 size: 13 residues. CDR1 is LGHNT and CDR2 is FRNRAP in the germline V gene. The DNA for the CDR3 is TGTGCTAGTGGTGAGACAGGGGTCTATGGCTACACCTTC. This gives the protein CASGETGVYGYTF.

The V and J genes are TRBV5-1 and TRBJ1-6; 11 positions agree with TRBD1. Germline trimming cut 2 bases from V and 7 bases from J; bases unmatched to any gene: 5. The germline V gene encodes CDR1 SGHRS and CDR2 YFSETQ. The CDR3 runs to 16 residues. Here the CDR3 reads CASSLLDRGQNSPLHF. The DNA of the CDR3 is TGCGCCAGCAGCTTACTGGACAGGGGGCAGAATTCACCCCTCCACTTT.

In regard to this clone: One end of the junction fails to match germline, which may point to a read error. The J gene is TRBJ2-5, the V gene TRBV18; D is possibly TRBD2 (6 bases). Germline lookup yields CDR1 KGHSH and CDR2 LQKENI. This CDR3 has 12 amino acids. CDR3 DNA sequence: TGTGCCACCTCAACGGGGGAAGAGACCCAGTACTTC. Translated: CATSTGEETQYF.

V gene TRBV19 combines with J gene TRBJ2-7, with TRBD2 identical over 7 bases. Trimming took 3 bases from V and 3 from J; bases not matched to a gene: 5. The CDR3 contains 14 residues. Germline loops: CDR1 LNHDA, CDR2 SQIVND (reference sequence). The CDR3 coding sequence is TGTGCCAGTAGTATGGCCGCGGGAGACTACGAGCAGTACTTC. This encodes CASSMAAGDYEQYF.

The CDR3 loop is CASRETGGGEKLFF. DNA of the CDR3: TGTGCCAGTAGGGAGACAGGGGGAGGTGAAAAACTGTTTTTT. The chain employs TRBV19 and TRBJ1-4, with TRBD1 identical over 9 bases. The CDR3 totals 14 residues. Germline V gene sequence: CDR1 LNHDA, CDR2 SQIVND (reference sequence). J gave up 7 bases and V 6 bases, and 6 bases lay outside the gene matches.